The 8 T cell receptor beta chains given below trace back to one sample, sequenced in a study of blood T cell repertoires in COVID-19. Method: immunoSEQ multiplex PCR; TCRdb's copy keeps in-frame clones and lacks some. The data contain fewer than 45,000 clones, approximately 88% of them seen just once; the ten biggest clones take up roughly 1.4%. Sequencing input: peripheral blood. The receptors derive from a woman aged 40 to 55 with acute or convalescent COVID-19.

This chain links TRBV5-1 with TRBJ1-4; perhaps TRBD1 as D (5 bases). CDR1 is SGHRS, CDR2 YFSETQ, per germline. Trimming left V 3 bases short and J 8 bases short, with 14 bases between. The length of the CDR3 is 14 residues. CDR3 residues: CASSSAGPGEKLFF. Here the CDR3 DNA reads TGCGCCAGCAGCTCTGCAGGGCCAGGAGAAAAACTGTTTTTT.

The chain uses TRBV11-2 and TRBJ1-2; no clear D gene. Trimming stripped 8 bases from V and 3 bases from J, with 19 bases between. The CDR3 runs to 15 residues. Germline V gene sequence: CDR1 SGHAT, CDR2 FQNNGV. The CDR3 here is CASRSQGSGDYGYTF. The DNA for the CDR3 is TGTGCCAGCCGGAGTCAAGGCTCCGGGGACTATGGCTACACCTTC.

The chain has TRBV7-2 and TRBJ1-2; the D gene is possibly TRBD1 (5 bases). This CDR3 has 14 residues. Trimming cost V 5 bases and J 5 bases, with 15 bases left between them. Germline assignment: CDR1 SGHTA and CDR2 FQGNSA. CDR3 residues: CASSLQTESYGYTF. Written as DNA, the CDR3 is TGTGCCAGCAGCCTTCAGACAGAAAGTTATGGCTACACCTTC. The variable domain in full, completed from reference TRBV7-2 and TRBJ1-2, reads GAGVSQSPSNKVTEKGKDVELRCDPISGHTALYWYRQSLGQGLEFLIYFQGNSAPDKSGLPSDRFSAERTGGSVSTLTIQRTQQEDSAVYLCASSLQTESYGYTFGSGTRLTVV.

The chain links TRBV7-8 to TRBJ2-1, with TRBD1 as a possible D gene (6 bases). V was pared by 4 bases and J by 0 bases, with 19 bases between. The CDR3 spans 18 residues. CDR1 is SGHVS and CDR2 is FQNEAQ in the germline V gene. As DNA, the CDR3 is TGTGCCAGCAGCTCCCAACCGACAGGTTCTAACTCCTACAATGAGCAGTTCTTC. It specifies CASSSQPTGSNSYNEQFF. The full variable domain, in which reference TRBV7-8 and TRBJ2-1 provide the parts outside the CDR3, is GAGVSQSPRYKVAKRGQDVALRCDPISGHVSLFWYQQALGQGPEFLTYFQNEAQLDKSGLPSDRFFAERPEGSVSTLKIQRTQQEDSAVYLCASSSQPTGSNSYNEQFFGPGTRLTVL.

The chain uses TRBV5-1 and TRBJ2-2, with D perhaps matching TRBD2 (5 bases). The CDR3 has 15 amino acids. The germline V gene has CDR1 SGHRS and CDR2 YFSETQ. Trimming stripped 4 bases from V and 3 bases from J, with 13 bases between. The CDR3: CASSPFRGYTGELFF. The CDR3 DNA reads TGCGCCAGCAGCCCTTTTCGAGGGTACACCGGGGAGCTGTTTTTT.

This clone was recorded only once. The chain employs TRBV4-1 and TRBJ1-1; no clear D gene. The V and J ends lost 1 base and 3 bases respectively, with 12 bases between them. CDR1 is MGHRA, CDR2 YSYEKL, per germline. The CDR3 has 15 amino acids. This CDR3 reads CASSQGWGVDTEAFF. The CDR3 DNA reads TGCGCCAGCAGCCAAGGGTGGGGAGTAGACACTGAAGCTTTCTTT.

This clone was counted only a few times. The chain has TRBV7-2 and TRBJ2-7; possibly TRBD2 for D (7 bases). V gave up 0 bases and J gave up 3 bases, with 12 bases separating them. Per the germline V gene, CDR1 is SGHTA and CDR2 is FQGNSA. The CDR3 consists of 15 residues. CDR3 sequence (DNA): TGTGCCAGCAGCTTAGCCGGGGGGCACCTCTACGAGCAGTACTTC. Amino acid sequence: CASSLAGGHLYEQYF.

The chain couples TRBV3-1 (or the pseudogene TRBV3-2) to TRBJ1-1; 7 bases map to TRBD1. V dropped 3 bases and J dropped 8; count of bases not matched to a gene: 3. The CDR3 totals 12 residues. The germline V gene has CDR1 LGHDT and CDR2 YNNKEL (reference sequence). This CDR3 reads CASSHPDREAFF. Written as DNA, the CDR3 is TGTGCCAGCAGCCACCCGGACAGGGAAGCTTTCTTT.